The entry below describes one TCR beta chain. No antigen is known for it. Germline CDR1 is MNHNS and CDR2 is SASEGT. Trimming stripped 4 bases from V and 0 bases from J, with 7 bases between. The CDR3 is 15 residues long. RNA amounts of roughly 0.45 to 1 ug underwent reverse transcription with random hexamers. One entry per CDR3 protein, called by TCRdb with MiXCR from the immunoSEQ multiplex PCR reads. The table records tens of thousands of distinct CDR3 sequences, approximately 93% of them present only once. This entry comes from a study of CD8 T cells in Susac syndrome. General study points: In Susac syndrome, CD8+ expansion was highest in TEMRA and active disease.

TCR beta was sequenced from blood CD8+ and CD4+ T cells. All included Susac syndrome patients satisfied recently defined diagnostic criteria for definite or probable disease. The gene calls are TRBV6-1 and TRBJ2-6; D may match TRBD1 or TRBD2 (5 bases each). The receptor was isolated from a human donor with Susac syndrome. Sequencing input: CD8+ T cells from PBMCs. The CDR3 protein is CASSGGSSGANVLTF. The CDR3 DNA follows: TGTGCCAGCAGTGGGGGGTCCTCTGGGGCCAACGTCCTGACTTTC.